The 14 T cell receptor beta chains below all came from one sample that was sequenced in a study of cytomegalovirus exposure and HLA in healthy donors. The primer mix had 60 Vbeta and 13 Jbeta primers. Assay used: immunoSEQ multiplex PCR; TCRdb lists only in-frame clones, some missing. In total, the table holds under 200,000 clones. The sequenced sample consisted of PBMCs. The receptors come from a young woman in good health and CMV-seropositive.

About this clone: Mismatch with germline at one junction end may stem from a read error. The same CDR3 also results from other DNA sequences found in this sample. The chain links TRBV13 to TRBJ1-6; 8 nucleotides align to TRBD1. The germline V gene has CDR1 PRHDT and CDR2 FYEKMQ (reference sequence). CDR3 length: 16 residues. This CDR3 is CASSITGGFSNSPLHF. In nucleotides, the CDR3 is TGTGCCAGCAGCATTACAGGGGGGTTCTCTAATTCCCCCCTCCACTTT. The variable domain in full, completed from reference TRBV13 and TRBJ1-6, reads AAGVIQSPRHLIKEKRETATLKCYPIPRHDTVYWYQQGPGQDPQFLISFYEKMQSDKGSIPDRFSAQQFSDYHSELNMSSLELGDSALYFCASSITGGFSNSPLHFGNGTRLTVT.

This chain links TRBV18 with TRBJ2-3; 12 bases line up with TRBD2. CDR3 length: 15 amino acids. V shed 6 bases and J 8 bases; nucleotides not matched to a gene: 9. Per germline, CDR1 KGHSH and CDR2 LQKENI. CDR3: CASSPLAGGLGTQYF. The CDR3 region has the DNA TGTGCCAGCTCTCCTCTAGCGGGGGGGCTCGGTACGCAGTATTTT.

This chain joins TRBV5-1 and TRBJ2-2; 9 bases are a match to TRBD1. The CDR3 is 16 amino acids. From germline, CDR1 is SGHRS and CDR2 YFSETQ. The junction had 9 bases not matched to a gene; V was cut back by 2 bases and J by 7 bases. The CDR3 loop reads CASSFSGTGRNGELFF. The CDR3 bases are TGCGCCAGCAGCTTCTCCGGGACAGGGAGAAACGGGGAGCTGTTTTTT. The variable domain in full, completed from reference TRBV5-1 and TRBJ2-2, reads KAGVTQTPRYLIKTRGQQVTLSCSPISGHRSVSWYQQTPGQGLQFLFEYFSETQRNKGNFPGRFSGRQFSNSRSEMNVSTLELGDSALYLCASSFSGTGRNGELFFGEGSRLTVL.

The chain employs TRBV5-5 and TRBJ1-5, with D possibly matching TRBD1 (6 bases). The V and J ends lost 3 bases and 4 bases respectively, with 8 bases between them. Germline V gene lookup returns CDR1 SGHKS and CDR2 YYEKEE (reference sequence). The CDR3 is 13 amino acids. The CDR3 bases are TGTGCCAGCAGCTCCCAGGGGAATCAGCCCCAGCATTTT. This encodes CASSSQGNQPQHF.

The chain links TRBV2 to TRBJ2-7, with TRBD2 identical over 8 bases. Per germline, CDR1 SNHLY and CDR2 FYNNEI. CDR3 length: 13 residues. V shed 5 bases and J 7 bases; nucleotides not matched to a gene: 7. The CDR3 DNA is TGTGCCAGCAGTACTAGCGGAACCTCGGAGCAGTACTTC. Protein product: CASSTSGTSEQYF.

The chain uses TRBV9 and TRBJ2-1, with 7 positions matching TRBD2. The CDR3 is made up of 15 amino acids. V lost 5 bases and J lost 7; bases outside the gene matches: 12. The germline CDR1 and CDR2 sequences are SGDLS and YYNGEE. CDR3 nucleotides: TGTGCCAGCAGTCGAGCGGGACCGTGGGGAAATGAGCAGTTCTTC. Translated, it gives CASSRAGPWGNEQFF.

This sequence joins TRBV6-6 and TRBJ2-3; weak D call: TRBD2 (6 bases). This CDR3 has 14 amino acids. Trimming took off 4 bases at V and 4 bases at J, with 12 bases between the two ends. Germline CDR1 and CDR2: MNHNY and SVGAGI (reference sequence). CDR3 amino acids: CASSSSGGADTQYF. For the CDR3, the DNA is TGTGCCAGCAGTTCGAGCGGAGGGGCAGATACGCAGTATTTT.

The J gene is TRBJ2-1, the V gene TRBV28, with 7 bases fitting TRBD2. This CDR3 is 12 amino acids long. V dropped 10 bases and J dropped 7; count of bases not matched to a gene: 7. Germline CDR1 reads MDHEN; CDR2 reads SYDVKM. CDR3 loop: CATGREWNEQFF. The CDR3 nucleotides are TGTGCCACCGGGCGGGAGTGGAATGAGCAGTTCTTC.

The rearrangement joins TRBV10-1 to TRBJ1-1; D gene ambiguous. The V end lost 7 bases, the J end lost 3 bases, and 12 bases lay between the germline ends. The CDR3 runs 13 residues. CDR1 and CDR2 (germline): WNHNN, SYGVQD (reference sequence). The CDR3 DNA reads TGCGCCAGCAAATTACGGGGTGACACTGAAGCTTTCTTT. Protein: CASKLRGDTEAFF.

This chain connects TRBV10-3 to TRBJ1-1; 9 positions agree with TRBD1. The CDR3 covers 15 residues. The ends lost 5 bases at V and 3 bases at J; junction bases unmatched: 7. Germline V gives CDR1 ENHRY, CDR2 SYGVKD. The CDR3 here is CAISRTGEGDTEAFF. CDR3 sequence (DNA): TGTGCCATCAGTAGGACAGGGGAAGGAGACACTGAAGCTTTCTTT.

The chain combines TRBV25-1 with TRBJ1-1; no firm D call. V lost 5 bases and J lost 3, with 10 bases in between. The germline CDR1 and CDR2 sequences are MGHDK and SYGVNS. There are 13 residues in the CDR3. This CDR3 reads CASSRWGDTEAFF. CDR3 sequence (DNA): TGTGCCAGCAGTCGGTGGGGAGACACTGAAGCTTTCTTT. Together with reference TRBV25-1 and TRBJ1-1, the CDR3 gives the full variable domain: EADIYQTPRYLVIGTGKKITLECSQTMGHDKMYWYQQDPGMELHLIHYSYGVNSTEKGDLSSESTVSRIRTEHFPLTLESARPSHTSQYLCASSRWGDTEAFFGQGTRLTVV.

The chain employs TRBV4-1 and TRBJ2-1; the D gene is possibly TRBD2 (5 bases). V was pared by 0 bases and J by 11 bases, with 17 bases between. The germline CDR1 and CDR2 sequences are MGHRA and YSYEKL. The CDR3 has 15 amino acids. The CDR3 loop reads CASSQERDLGEKQFF. The CDR3 DNA reads as TGCGCCAGCAGCCAAGAACGGGATTTGGGAGAGAAGCAGTTCTTC.

The CDR3 nucleotides are TGTGCCAGCAGCATAGGGACAGAAGTATGGAGCTACACCTTC. It translates to CASSIGTEVWSYTF. V and J are TRBV5-6 and TRBJ1-2, with 7 bases identical to TRBD1. With 4 bases clipped from V and 9 bases from J, the junction kept 12 bases outside the gene matches. Germline CDR1 SGHDT, CDR2 YYEEEE. There are 14 residues in the CDR3.

The rearrangement uses TRBV7-6 and TRBJ2-7; 7 bases agree with TRBD2. The CDR3 is made up of 15 amino acids. J was trimmed by 2 bases and V by 6 bases; bases with no gene match: 10. Germline assignment: CDR1 SGHVS and CDR2 FNYEAQ. The chain's CDR3 is CASSSQEGGTYEQYF. In DNA form, the CDR3 reads TGTGCCAGCAGTTCCCAGGAGGGAGGGACCTACGAGCAGTACTTC.